This T cell receptor beta chain was identified in a study of T-cell reconstitution after alpha-beta-depleted transplantation in children. Construction of the TCRbeta library involved unique molecular identifiers. TCRdb fed the PCR reads into MiXCR, producing one record per CDR3 protein. The sample has approximately 650,000 distinct CDR3 sequences; roughly 14% are singletons. This clonotype was seen repeatedly, ten times or more. The target antigen is unknown. General study findings and limits: Surviving recipient T cells and thymic progenitors underlay high day-60 TCRbeta diversity in some patients. T-cell numbers and diversity one year post-transplant derived largely from freshly generated T cells.

This CDR3 spans 12 amino acids. Germline CDR1 is DFQATT and CDR2 is SNEGSKA (reference sequence). V shed 6 bases, J shed 5 bases, and the junction held 5 bases outside the gene matches. The chain combines TRBV20-1 with TRBJ1-1; 8 bases match TRBD1. The receptor's source is a girl between 2 and 10 years old with congenital amegakaryocytic thrombocytopenia, due to receive a stem cell transplant. The sample in question was PBMCs, obtained before TCRalphabeta/CD19-depleted stem cell transplant. CDR3 DNA sequence: TGCAGTGCGGAAAACAGGGGGACTGAAGCTTTCTTT. Translated, it gives CSAENRGTEAFF.